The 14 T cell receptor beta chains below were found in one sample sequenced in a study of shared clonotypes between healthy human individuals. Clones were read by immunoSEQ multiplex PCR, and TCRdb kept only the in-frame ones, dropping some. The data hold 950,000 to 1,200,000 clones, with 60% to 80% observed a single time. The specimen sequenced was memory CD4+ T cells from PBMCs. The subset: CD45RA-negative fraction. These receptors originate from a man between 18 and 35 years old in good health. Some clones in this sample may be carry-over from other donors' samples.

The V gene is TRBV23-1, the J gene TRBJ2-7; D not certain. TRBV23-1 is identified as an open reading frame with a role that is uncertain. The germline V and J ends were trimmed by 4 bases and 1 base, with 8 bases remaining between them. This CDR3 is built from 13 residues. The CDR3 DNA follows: TGCGCCAGCAGTCCGAAAGAGTCCTACGAGCAGTACTTC. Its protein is CASSPKESYEQYF.

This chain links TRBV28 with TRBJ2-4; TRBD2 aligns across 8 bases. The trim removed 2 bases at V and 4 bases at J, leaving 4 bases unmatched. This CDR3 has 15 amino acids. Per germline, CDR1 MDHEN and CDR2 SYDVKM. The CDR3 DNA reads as TGTGCCAGCAGTTTACTCCAGCGGGAGAAAAACATTCAGTACTTC. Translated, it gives CASSLLQREKNIQYF. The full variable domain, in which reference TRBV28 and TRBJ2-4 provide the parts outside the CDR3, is DVKVTQSSRYLVKRTGEKVFLECVQDMDHENMFWYRQDPGLGLRLIYFSYDVKMKEKGDIPEGYSVSREKKERFSLILESASTNQTSMYLCASSLLQREKNIQYFGAGTRLSVL.

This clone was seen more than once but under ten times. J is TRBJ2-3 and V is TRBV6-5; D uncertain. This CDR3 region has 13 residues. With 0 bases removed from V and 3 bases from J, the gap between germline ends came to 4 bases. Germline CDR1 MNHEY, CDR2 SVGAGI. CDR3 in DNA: TGTGCCAGCAGTTACTCAGAGACAGATACGCAGTATTTT. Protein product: CASSYSETDTQYF.

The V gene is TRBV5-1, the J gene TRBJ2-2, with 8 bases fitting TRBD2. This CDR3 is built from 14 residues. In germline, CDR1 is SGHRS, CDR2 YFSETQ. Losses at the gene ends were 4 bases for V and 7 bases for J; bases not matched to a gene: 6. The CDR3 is CASSPGLAVGELFF. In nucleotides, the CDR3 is TGCGCCAGCAGCCCCGGACTAGCTGTCGGGGAGCTGTTTTTT.

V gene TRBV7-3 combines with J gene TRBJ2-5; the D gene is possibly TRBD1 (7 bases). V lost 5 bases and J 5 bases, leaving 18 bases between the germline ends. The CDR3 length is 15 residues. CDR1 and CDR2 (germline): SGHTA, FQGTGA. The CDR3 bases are TGTGCCAGCAGCCCACAGGGGCGCAGCGGGGAGACCCAGTACTTC. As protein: CASSPQGRSGETQYF.

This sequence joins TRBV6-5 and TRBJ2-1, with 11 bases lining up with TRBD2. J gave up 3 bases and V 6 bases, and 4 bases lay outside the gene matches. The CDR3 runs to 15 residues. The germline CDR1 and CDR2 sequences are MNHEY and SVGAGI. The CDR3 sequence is CASRGLAVNYNEQFF. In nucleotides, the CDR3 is TGTGCCAGCAGGGGACTAGCGGTGAACTACAATGAGCAGTTCTTC.

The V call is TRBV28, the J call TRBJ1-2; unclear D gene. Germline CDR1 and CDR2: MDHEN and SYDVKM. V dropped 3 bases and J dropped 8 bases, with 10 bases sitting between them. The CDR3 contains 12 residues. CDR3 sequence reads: CASSFGLFGYTF. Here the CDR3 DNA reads TGTGCCAGCAGTTTCGGCCTCTTCGGCTACACCTTC.

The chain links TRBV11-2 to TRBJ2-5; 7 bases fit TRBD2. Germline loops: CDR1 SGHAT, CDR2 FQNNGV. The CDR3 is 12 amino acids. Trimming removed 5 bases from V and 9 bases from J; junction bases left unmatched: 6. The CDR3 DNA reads TGTGCCAGCAGCCCAAATGGGGGGGCCCAGTACTTC. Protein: CASSPNGGAQYF.

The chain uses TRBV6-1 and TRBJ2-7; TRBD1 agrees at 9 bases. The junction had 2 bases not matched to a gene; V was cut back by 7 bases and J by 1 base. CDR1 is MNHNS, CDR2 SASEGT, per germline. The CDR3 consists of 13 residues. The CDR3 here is CASKGTGSYEQYF. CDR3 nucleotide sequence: TGTGCCAGCAAAGGGACAGGGTCCTACGAGCAGTACTTC.

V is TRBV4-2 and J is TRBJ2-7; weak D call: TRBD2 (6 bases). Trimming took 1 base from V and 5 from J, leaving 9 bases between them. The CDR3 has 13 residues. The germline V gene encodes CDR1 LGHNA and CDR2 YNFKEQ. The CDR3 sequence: CASSQVRGNEQYF. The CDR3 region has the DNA TGTGCCAGCAGCCAAGTCCGGGGGAACGAGCAGTACTTC.

The CDR3 is CAHGTTHEQFF. The CDR3 region has the DNA TGTGCCCACGGGACTACGCATGAGCAGTTCTTC. The chain carries TRBV28 and TRBJ2-1, with 7 positions matching TRBD2. Unmatched junction bases numbered 6, after V lost 11 bases and J lost 8 bases. The CDR3 is 11 residues long. CDR1 is MDHEN and CDR2 is SYDVKM in the germline V gene.

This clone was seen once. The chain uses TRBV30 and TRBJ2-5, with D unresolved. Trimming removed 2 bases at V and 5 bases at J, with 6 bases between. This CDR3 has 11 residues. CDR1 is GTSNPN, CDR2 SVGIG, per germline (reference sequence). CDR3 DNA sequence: TGTGCCTGGAGTTTAGAGGAGACCCAGTACTTC. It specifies CAWSLEETQYF.

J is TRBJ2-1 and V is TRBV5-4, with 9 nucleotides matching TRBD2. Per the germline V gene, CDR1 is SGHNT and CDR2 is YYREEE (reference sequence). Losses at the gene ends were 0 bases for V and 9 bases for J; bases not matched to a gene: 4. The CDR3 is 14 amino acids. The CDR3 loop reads CASSLEGTSTEQFF. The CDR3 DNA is TGTGCCAGCAGCTTGGAAGGGACTAGCACTGAGCAGTTCTTC.

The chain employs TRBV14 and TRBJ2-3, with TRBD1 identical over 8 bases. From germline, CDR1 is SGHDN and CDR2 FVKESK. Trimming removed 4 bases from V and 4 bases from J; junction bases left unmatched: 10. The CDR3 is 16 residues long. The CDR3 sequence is CASSPPDRGFSDTQYF. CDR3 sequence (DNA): TGTGCCAGCAGCCCGCCCGACAGGGGATTCTCAGATACGCAGTATTTT.